The 30 T cell receptor beta chains below were found in one sample sequenced in a study of blood T cells in healthy people across ages. It was with a sample-barcoded 5' primer and a J-beta primer mix that a second PCR of about 7 to 12 cycles was run. TCRdb used MiXCR to reprocess the 5' RACE reads, holding one entry per CDR3 protein. The sample yields 1.5 million to 2 million distinct CDR3 sequences, 28% seen once. The sample comprised blood. The receptors were sampled from a woman in her twenties or thirties in good health.

The V gene is TRBV2, the J gene TRBJ2-6; TRBD1 is a possible D gene (6 bases). This CDR3 has 17 residues. The germline V gene encodes CDR1 SNHLY and CDR2 FYNNEI. V was clipped by 8 bases and J by 0 bases, with 17 bases between them. The chain's CDR3 is CASRYRDTYSGANVLTF. CDR3 in DNA: TGTGCCAGCCGTTACCGGGACACGTACTCTGGGGCCAACGTCCTGACTTTC.

This clonotype has at least ten counts. The chain couples TRBV5-1 to TRBJ2-3; 9 bases map to TRBD2. The germline V gene encodes CDR1 SGHRS and CDR2 YFSETQ. The CDR3 contains 16 residues. Trimming at V came to 0 bases and at J to 5 bases, leaving 7 bases not matched to a gene. The CDR3 region is CASSLDAGGPKDTQYF. The CDR3 nucleotides are TGCGCCAGCAGCTTGGATGCGGGAGGGCCTAAAGATACGCAGTATTTT. The variable domain in full, with the rest retrieved from reference TRBV5-1 and TRBJ2-3, is KAGVTQTPRYLIKTRGQQVTLSCSPISGHRSVSWYQQTPGQGLQFLFEYFSETQRNKGNFPGRFSGRQFSNSRSEMNVSTLELGDSALYLCASSLDAGGPKDTQYFGPGTRLTVL.

At least ten counts were recorded for this clonotype. This sequence joins TRBV12-3 or TRBV12-4 and TRBJ2-5, with 7 bases that match TRBD2. Trimming took 7 bases from V and 5 from J; bases not matched to a gene: 16. The CDR3 consists of 16 residues. The CDR3 DNA sequence: TGTGCCAGCATCCCTCCGACGGGGAGGGAATGGGAGACCCAGTACTTC. Translated, it gives CASIPPTGREWETQYF.

The rearrangement links TRBV5-6 to TRBJ2-1, with TRBD1 matching over 7 bases. Germline V CDR1 and CDR2: SGHDT, YYEEEE. CDR3 length: 18 amino acids. With V trimmed by 5 bases and J by 0 bases, 14 bases remained unmatched. The DNA for the CDR3 is TGTGCCAGCAGTTATTCATACAGGGGTAGAGTCTCCTACAATGAGCAGTTCTTC. Protein: CASSYSYRGRVSYNEQFF.

The genes are TRBV5-1 and TRBJ2-1, with 9 positions matching TRBD2. Germline values: CDR1 SGHRS, CDR2 YFSETQ. The CDR3 is 15 residues long. Unmatched junction bases numbered 4, after V lost 4 bases and J lost 2 bases. CDR3 amino acids: CASSMLAGTYNEQFF. The CDR3 coding sequence is TGCGCCAGCAGCATGCTAGCGGGGACCTACAATGAGCAGTTCTTC. The full variable domain, rest sourced from reference TRBV5-1 and TRBJ2-1, is KAGVTQTPRYLIKTRGQQVTLSCSPISGHRSVSWYQQTPGQGLQFLFEYFSETQRNKGNFPGRFSGRQFSNSRSEMNVSTLELGDSALYLCASSMLAGTYNEQFFGPGTRLTVL.

The sample holds a few counts of this clonotype. This chain uses TRBV28 with TRBJ2-1; D may be TRBD1 (6 bases). The CDR3 extends over 15 amino acids. Germline CDR1 MDHEN, CDR2 SYDVKM. V lost 4 bases to trimming and J lost 10 bases, with 20 bases between them. CDR3 residues: CASSSPPTGPGEQFF. The CDR3 DNA is TGTGCCAGCAGTTCCCCGCCAACAGGGCCCGGGGAGCAGTTCTTC.

Turning to this clonotype: Given the absence of the conserved phenylalanine or tryptophan at the CDR3 end, a read error is likely. This sequence joins TRBV10-3 and TRBJ2-3, with TRBD2 identical over 8 bases. Looked up from germline, CDR1 is ENHRY and CDR2 is SYGVKD. Trimming at V came to 5 bases and at J to 8 bases, leaving 3 bases not matched to a gene. The CDR3 has 12 amino acids. The chain's CDR3 is CAISTGGGTQYC. Written as DNA, the CDR3 is TGTGCCATCAGTACCGGGGGGGGTACGCAGTATTGT.

About this clonotype itself: The junction departs from germline at one end; a sequencing error may be responsible. The genes are TRBV7-6 and TRBJ2-5, with D possibly being TRBD1 (5 bases). The CDR3 covers 14 residues. Germline-derived CDR1 and CDR2 are SGHVS and FNYEAQ. This CDR3 reads CAGSLGEVGETQYF. In DNA form, the CDR3 reads TGTGCCGGCAGCTTAGGGGAAGTGGGGGAGACCCAGTACTTC.

CDR3 sequence: CASSVSGRQSNEQFF. The CDR3 nucleotides are TGTGCCAGCAGCGTGAGCGGGAGACAGTCTAATGAGCAGTTCTTC. V usage is TRBV7-9 and J usage is TRBJ2-1; 8 nucleotides line up with TRBD2. CDR1 is SEHNR, CDR2 FQNEAQ, per germline (reference sequence). The CDR3 consists of 15 residues. The V and J ends lost 5 bases and 7 bases, in that order; junction bases with no gene match: 10.

The genes are TRBV5-1 and TRBJ2-1, with 13 bases aligning to TRBD2. V lost 4 bases and J lost 5; bases outside the gene matches: 6. In germline, CDR1 is SGHRS, CDR2 YFSETQ. The CDR3 covers 16 residues. CDR3 bases: TGCGCCAGCAGCCACCCCGGGACTAGCGGGAACAATGAGCAGTTCTTC. Protein: CASSHPGTSGNNEQFF. The full variable domain, in which reference TRBV5-1 and TRBJ2-1 provide the parts outside the CDR3, is KAGVTQTPRYLIKTRGQQVTLSCSPISGHRSVSWYQQTPGQGLQFLFEYFSETQRNKGNFPGRFSGRQFSNSRSEMNVSTLELGDSALYLCASSHPGTSGNNEQFFGPGTRLTVL.

This clonotype was detected only once. Since a much larger clone is just one base distant, this may be a read error. The chain's CDR3 is CSASSGETQFF. CDR3 sequence (DNA): TGCAGTGCTAGCTCTGGAGAGACCCAGTTCTTC. V gene TRBV20-1 combines with J gene TRBJ2-1; D gene unclear. The CDR3 loop spans 11 amino acids. Germline assignment: CDR1 DFQATT and CDR2 SNEGSKA (reference sequence). V lost 3 bases, J lost 13 bases, and 13 bases lay in between.

This clonotype was counted a few times. The chain uses TRBV7-7 and TRBJ2-7; TRBD2 matches 9 bases. Germline values: CDR1 SSHAT, CDR2 FNYEAQ (reference sequence). The CDR3 contains 15 residues. Germline trimming cut 5 bases from V and 2 bases from J; bases unmatched to any gene: 7. The CDR3, as DNA: TGTGCCAGCAGCCCCTCTGGCGGGGGGGCCTACGAGCAGTACTTC. Amino acids: CASSPSGGGAYEQYF.

V is TRBV24-1 and J is TRBJ2-3; D uncertain. Trimming pared 2 bases from V and 0 bases from J, leaving 11 bases between. This CDR3 has 16 amino acids. CDR1 and CDR2 from the germline V gene are KGHDR and SFDVKD. CDR3 sequence reads: CATSDSRLQSTDTQYF. The CDR3 nucleotides are TGTGCCACCAGTGATTCCCGCCTCCAAAGCACAGATACGCAGTATTTT.

This clonotype has only one observation. The V call is TRBV12-3 or TRBV12-4, the J call TRBJ1-1; 7 bases align to TRBD1. This CDR3 is built from 15 residues. The junction had 10 bases not matched to a gene; V was cut back by 5 bases and J by 4 bases. CDR3 nucleotide sequence: TGTGCCAGCAGTCCGACGACAGGGTTTGGCACTGAAGCTTTCTTT. This codes for CASSPTTGFGTEAFF.

This clonotype has just a few counts. The chain employs TRBV15 and TRBJ2-7, with D possibly TRBD1 on 5 matching bases. Germline V gene sequence: CDR1 LNHNV, CDR2 YYDKDF (reference sequence). Trimming stripped 3 bases from V and 5 bases from J, with 14 bases between. CDR3 size: 14 residues. DNA of the CDR3: TGTGCCACCAGCAGTTTAGGGGTTCGGGACGAGCAGTACTTC. The encoded protein is CATSSLGVRDEQYF.

The sample holds many counts of this clonotype. The chain links TRBV20-1 to TRBJ2-3; no reliable D call. Germline values: CDR1 DFQATT, CDR2 SNEGSKA (reference sequence). The CDR3 contains 10 residues. V gave up 3 bases and J gave up 6 bases, with 4 bases separating them. This chain's CDR3 is CSASRDTQYF. The CDR3 DNA follows: TGCAGTGCTAGCAGGGATACGCAGTATTTT.

In the case of this clonotype: At one end, the junction sequence differs from germline, possibly due to a read error. The chain employs TRBV20-1 and TRBJ1-1, with D possibly being TRBD1 (6 bases). The CDR3 has 15 amino acids. The germline V gene encodes CDR1 DFQATT and CDR2 SNEGSKA (reference sequence). The CDR3 is CCARGQTGKGTEAFF. DNA of the CDR3: TGCTGTGCTAGAGGTCAAACAGGGAAGGGCACTGAAGCTTTCTTT.

V and J are TRBV10-3 and TRBJ1-1; D is possibly TRBD1 (5 bases). Trimming pared 2 bases from V and 5 bases from J, leaving 15 bases between. This CDR3 is 15 amino acids long. The germline V gene has CDR1 ENHRY and CDR2 SYGVKD. The CDR3 nucleotides read TGTGCCATCAGTGAGGGTCCAGGGCTTAGGACTGAAGCTTTCTTT. Residues: CAISEGPGLRTEAFF.

In DNA form, the CDR3 reads TGTGCCAGCAGCTTAGGTAGCGGGGGGTGGGATGAGCAGTTCTTC. It translates to CASSLGSGGWDEQFF. The V call is TRBV7-2, the J call TRBJ2-1, with 10 bases identical to TRBD2. Germline V gene lookup returns CDR1 SGHTA and CDR2 FQGNSA. The V segment lost 1 base and the J segment 8 bases; nucleotides outside the gene matches: 5. The CDR3 length is 15 residues.

This clonotype occurred a few times. The chain joins TRBV29-1 to TRBJ2-1; D may be TRBD1 (6 bases). V was cut by 7 bases and J by 5 bases, with 12 bases left in between. There are 12 residues in the CDR3. Germline V gene data show CDR1 as SQVTM and CDR2 as ANQGSEA. The CDR3 DNA is TGCAGCGGGGGACAAGGTGACAATGAGCAGTTCTTC. It codes for CSGGQGDNEQFF.

This clonotype was detected a few times. The genes are TRBV4-1 and TRBJ2-5; D is perhaps TRBD1 (7 bases). The DNA matches TRBJ2-7 better at its end, which makes the J call doubtful. The CDR3 is 14 residues long. Germline CDR1 MGHRA, CDR2 YSYEKL. CDR3 in DNA: TGCGCCAGCAGCCAGCGGGACAGTATCGCCGAGCAGTACTTC. Encoded protein: CASSQRDSIAEQYF.

V gene TRBV20-1 combines with J gene TRBJ1-2; 9 nucleotides agree with TRBD1. This CDR3 is built from 17 residues. V lost 0 bases to trimming and J lost 4 bases; unmatched junction nucleotides: 12. From germline, CDR1 is DFQATT and CDR2 SNEGSKA (reference sequence). In DNA form, the CDR3 reads TGCAGTGCTAGAGACCCTAACAGGGGGCTGAGTGGCTATGGCTACACCTTC. Translation: CSARDPNRGLSGYGYTF.

The chain uses TRBV3-1 and TRBJ2-1; weak D call: TRBD2 (5 bases). The CDR3 runs to 15 residues. Trimming stripped 6 bases from V and 0 bases from J, with 12 bases between. Germline V gene data show CDR1 as LGHDT and CDR2 as YNNKEL (reference sequence). The CDR3: CASRPQRSSYNEQFF. DNA of the CDR3: TGTGCCAGCAGGCCTCAGCGGAGCTCCTACAATGAGCAGTTCTTC.

This clonotype has a handful of counts. The chain has TRBV7-9 and TRBJ1-3; 7 bases are shared with TRBD1. From germline, CDR1 is SEHNR and CDR2 FQNEAQ (reference sequence). CDR3 size: 15 residues. With V trimmed by 1 base and J by 0 bases, 0 bases remained unmatched. CDR3 sequence: CASSLGDSSGNTIYF. The CDR3, as DNA: TGTGCCAGCAGCTTAGGGGACAGCTCTGGAAACACCATATATTTT.

Concerning this clonotype: This CDR3 is missing its conserved last phenylalanine or tryptophan, likely due to a read error. The chain has TRBV3-1 and TRBJ2-5; D is unresolved. V was shortened by 0 bases and J by 5 bases, with 4 bases between the two germline ends. From germline, CDR1 is LGHDT and CDR2 YNNKEL (reference sequence). The CDR3 sequence is 12 residues long. The CDR3 DNA is TGTGCCAGCAGCCAAGATAGGGAGACCCAGTACTGC. It codes for CASSQDRETQYC.

This clonotype was detected only a few times. The chain is built from TRBV12-3 or TRBV12-4 and TRBJ2-4, with TRBD2 as a possible D gene (5 bases). CDR3 size: 13 residues. The V end was cut by 6 bases, the J end by 13 bases, with 19 bases between. The CDR3 loop reads CASSLRPRAEQYF. The CDR3 nucleotides read TGTGCCAGCAGCCTGCGTCCTAGAGCGGAGCAGTACTTC.

The CDR3 loop reads CASSGRGGGGPYEQYF. The CDR3 DNA follows: TGTGCCAGCAGCGGACGAGGGGGCGGGGGGCCCTACGAGCAGTACTTC. The chain uses TRBV11-2 and TRBJ2-7, with D perhaps TRBD2 (8 bases). This CDR3 has 16 amino acids. Trimming removed 5 bases from V and 2 bases from J, with 19 bases in between. CDR1 is SGHAT, CDR2 FQNNGV, per germline.

This clonotype appeared many times. The rearrangement joins TRBV27 to TRBJ2-7; TRBD2 is a possible D gene (7 bases). The germline gives CDR1 MNHEY, CDR2 SMNVEV (reference sequence). The CDR3 sequence is 15 residues long. V lost 4 bases to trimming and J lost 5 bases, with 18 bases between them. In DNA form, the CDR3 reads TGTGCCAGCAGTTGGGTAGGCGGGGGCTTGGACGAGCAGTACTTC. Translation gives CASSWVGGGLDEQYF.

This clonotype has ten or more counts. The chain joins TRBV29-1 to TRBJ2-3; D ambiguous. Trimming removed 5 bases from V and 1 base from J, with 10 bases in between. Germline CDR1 is SQVTM and CDR2 is ANQGSEA. The CDR3 covers 13 residues. The CDR3 spells CSVRVSRTDTQYF. The CDR3 DNA follows: TGCAGCGTTCGGGTCTCACGCACAGATACGCAGTATTTT.

This clonotype was counted only a few times. Possible read error: a much larger clone is one base away. The chain recombines TRBV20-1 with TRBJ2-5, with 8 bases that match TRBD1. J gave up 11 bases and V 0 bases, and 11 bases lay outside the gene matches. Germline V CDR1 and CDR2: DFQATT, SNEGSKA (reference sequence). The CDR3 spans 14 residues. CDR3 region: CSAREPGGWNEQYF. Here the CDR3 DNA reads TGCAGTGCTAGAGAACCAGGGGGCTGGAATGAGCAGTACTTC.